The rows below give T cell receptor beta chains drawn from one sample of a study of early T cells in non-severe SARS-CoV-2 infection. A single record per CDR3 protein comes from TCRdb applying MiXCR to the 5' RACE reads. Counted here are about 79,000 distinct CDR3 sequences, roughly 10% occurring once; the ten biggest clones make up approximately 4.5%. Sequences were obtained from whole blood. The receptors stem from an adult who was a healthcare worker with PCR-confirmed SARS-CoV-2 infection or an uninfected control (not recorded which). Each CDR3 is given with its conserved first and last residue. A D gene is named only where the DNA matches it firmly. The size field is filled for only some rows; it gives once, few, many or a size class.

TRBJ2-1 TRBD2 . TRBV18 CASSKTSGDSYNEQFF TGTGCCAGCTCAAAGACTAGCGGGGACTCCTACAATGAGCAGTTCTTC
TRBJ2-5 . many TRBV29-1 CSVEEETQYF TGCAGCGTTGAAGAGGAGACCCAGTACTTC
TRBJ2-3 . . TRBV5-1 CASSPAGIFTDTQYF TGCGCCAGCAGCCCAGCCGGGATATTTACAGATACGCAGTATTTT
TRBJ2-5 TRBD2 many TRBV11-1 CASVGGSQETQYF TGTGCCAGCGTTGGCGGGAGCCAAGAGACCCAGTACTTC
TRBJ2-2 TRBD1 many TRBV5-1 CASSPDRAGELFF TGCGCCAGCAGCCCGGACAGGGCGGGGGAGCTGTTTTTT
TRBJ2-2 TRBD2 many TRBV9 CASSAQLAVGELFF TGTGCCAGCAGCGCGCAACTAGCGGTCGGGGAGCTGTTTTTT
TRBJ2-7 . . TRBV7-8 CASSLVGGQTPYEQYF TGTGCCAGCAGCTTAGTAGGCGGACAAACACCCTACGAGCAGTACTTC
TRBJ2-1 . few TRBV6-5 CASSLPRRQTGGSYNEQFF TGTGCCAGCAGCCTCCCCCGACGACAGACCGGAGGCTCCTACAATGAGCAGTTCTTC
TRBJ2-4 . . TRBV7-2 CASTVGGPSYIQYF TGTGCCAGCACCGTCGGTGGGCCTAGCTACATTCAGTACTTC
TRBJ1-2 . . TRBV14 CASSQSLGPRRSGYTF TGTGCCAGCAGCCAATCGTTAGGGCCCCGTCGGTCTGGCTACACCTTC
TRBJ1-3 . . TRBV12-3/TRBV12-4 CASSLVGSGNTIYF TGTGCCAGCAGTTTAGTTGGCTCTGGAAACACCATATATTTT
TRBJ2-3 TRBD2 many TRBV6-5 CASSYSGGVADTQYF TGTGCCAGCAGTTACTCGGGGGGGGTCGCAGATACGCAGTATTTT
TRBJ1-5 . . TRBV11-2 CASSLAGAAQPQHF TGTGCCAGCAGCCTCGCAGGGGCAGCTCAGCCCCAGCATTTT
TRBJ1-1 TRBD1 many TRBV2 CASSPDRVYTEAFF TGTGCCAGCAGCCCGGACAGGGTGTACACTGAAGCTTTCTTT
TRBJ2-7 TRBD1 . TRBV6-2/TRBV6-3 CASRARTGGSYEQYF TGTGCCAGCAGGGCCCGGACAGGGGGCTCCTACGAGCAGTACTTC
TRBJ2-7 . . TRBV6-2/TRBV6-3 CASNHFFGGSSYEQYF TGTGCCAGCAACCACTTCTTTGGGGGGTCCTCCTACGAGCAGTACTTC
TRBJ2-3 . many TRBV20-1 CSAEGATGGASTDTQYF TGCAGTGCCGAGGGCGCTACGGGGGGCGCTAGCACAGATACGCAGTATTTT
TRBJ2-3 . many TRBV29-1 CSVEVQLPTDTQYF TGCAGCGTTGAGGTACAGTTACCTACAGATACGCAGTATTTT
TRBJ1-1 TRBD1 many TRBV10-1 CASSEMGTGEAFF TGCGCCAGCAGTGAGATGGGGACAGGAGAAGCTTTCTTT
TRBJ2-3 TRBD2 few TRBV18 CASSPLTFAAGGRTDTQYF TGTGCCAGCTCACCATTAACGTTTGCAGCGGGGGGGAGAACAGATACGCAGTATTTT
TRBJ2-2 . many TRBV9 CASSVGGDWNTGELFF TGTGCCAGCAGCGTAGGGGGAGACTGGAACACCGGGGAGCTGTTTTTT
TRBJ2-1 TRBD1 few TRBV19 CASSRGTGGWNEQFF TGTGCCAGTAGCCGGGGGACAGGGGGATGGAATGAGCAGTTCTTC
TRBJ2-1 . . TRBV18 CASRGYNEQFF TGTGCCAGCCGAGGTTACAATGAGCAGTTCTTC
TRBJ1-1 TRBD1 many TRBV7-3 CASSLTSGGEAFF TGTGCCAGCAGCTTAACGTCAGGGGGTGAAGCTTTCTTT
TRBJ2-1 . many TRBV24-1 CATSHGGNNEQFF TGTGCCACCAGTCACGGGGGTAACAATGAGCAGTTCTTC
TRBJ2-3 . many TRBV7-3 CASSLSGALTDTQYF TGTGCCAGCAGCTTAAGCGGGGCGTTGACAGATACGCAGTATTTT
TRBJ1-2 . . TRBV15 CATSIDRHYGYTF TGTGCCACCAGCATCGACCGCCACTATGGCTACACCTTC
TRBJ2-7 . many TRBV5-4 CASSHPGPASYEQYF TGTGCCAGCAGCCATCCCGGCCCAGCCTCCTACGAGCAGTACTTC